This TCR beta chain was recovered during a study of blood T cell repertoires in COVID-19. Per the authors' pipeline: Reference gene primer amplification yielded estimated nucleated cell counts. Sequencing used immunoSEQ multiplex PCR; TCRdb keeps in-frame clones, though not all of them. The V and J calls and clone size come from that table; D and trimming were worked out from the DNA. Counted here are 97,000 or so clones, 80% to 90% occurring once; the ten biggest clones make up 9.9%. Trimming pared 5 bases from V and 4 bases from J, leaving 11 bases between. This CDR3 has 13 amino acids. The chain is built from TRBV12-3 or TRBV12-4 and TRBJ1-1; the D is unclear. Material: peripheral blood. This clonotype was sampled from a man aged 35 to 55 with active or convalescent COVID-19. The CDR3 is CASSRNSGTEAFF. For the CDR3, the DNA is TGTGCCAGCAGTAGAAACAGTGGCACTGAAGCTTTCTTT.